The sequence of this T cell receptor beta chain was determined in a study of blood T cell repertoires in COVID-19. The CDR3 contains 15 residues. Germline lookup yields CDR1 LGHDT and CDR2 YNNKEL (reference sequence). V lost 3 bases, J lost 8 bases, and 10 bases stayed unmatched. Profiled with immunoSEQ multiplex PCR; TCRdb holds only in-frame clones, not every one. The table includes some 670,000 clones, approximately 90% detected once. The material sequenced was peripheral blood. The receptor was isolated from a woman between 18 and 29 years old with acute or convalescent COVID-19. The chain carries TRBV3-1 (or the pseudogene TRBV3-2) and TRBJ1-2; 9 bases map to TRBD1. The CDR3 sequence: CASSHIGTGSGGYTF. The CDR3 DNA is TGTGCCAGCAGCCACATCGGGACAGGGTCCGGGGGCTACACCTTC.